This T cell receptor beta chain was documented in a study of T cells in Graves' hyperthyroidism and ophthalmopathy (dated by TCRdb to between 2018 and 2020). In terms of the full investigation: Peripheral blood was sampled at the time of initial diagnosis, prior to any treatment. TCR V-J signatures able to tell the groups apart were searched for in a discovery cohort of more than 90 patients, of whom more than 40 had Graves' ophthalmopathy and 55 to 60 had stable Graves' hyperthyroidism. Prospective prediction of ophthalmopathy was tested in an independent validation cohort of fewer than 20 hyperthyroidism patients and 17 patients who later progressed to ophthalmopathy. The 75 to 100 discovery patients were randomly divided into training and test sets at a 7:3 ratio. The study also compared thyroid tissue and blood T-cell repertoires from a handful of Graves' hyperthyroidism patients. Following sampling, methimazole starting at 30 mg daily was given to hyperthyroidism patients, and high-dose intravenous methylprednisolone was given to ophthalmopathy patients. TCR Vbeta CDR3 sequencing of 140 or so peripheral blood samples (fewer than 45 ophthalmopathy, 70 to 85 hyperthyroidism and around 17 progressor patients) is reported in the paper. Summary of the overall study and its limitations: Most expanded thyroid clonotypes (frequency above 0.001) were also detected in blood, suggesting blood repertoires may reflect thyroid immune responses. No statistical method was used to fix the sample size in advance, and group allocation was not hidden from the investigators. In validation, the model predicted progression to ophthalmopathy a median of roughly 6.5 months before onset, with about 64% sensitivity and roughly 77% specificity. Ophthalmopathy was separated from stable hyperthyroidism by a 13 V-J signature model, with 85% to 90% sensitivity and roughly 81% specificity obtained in cross-validation and 80%/75% obtained in testing.

Hyperthyroidism patients were newly diagnosed, with disease duration under 2 months, and aged 18 to 65 years. Any patient with an uncontrolled infection, another autoimmune disease, pregnancy or lactation was excluded. Diagnoses were established on the basis of clinical symptoms, serum thyroxine and TRAb, thyroid ultrasound, and orbital computed tomography. Blood from progressor patients was drawn when they were first diagnosed with hyperthyroidism, before any ophthalmopathy symptoms appeared. Ficoll-Paque density gradient centrifugation was used to isolate PBMCs from approximately 11 ml of fresh peripheral blood. Progressor patients were initially diagnosed with Graves' hyperthyroidism and developed ophthalmopathy during follow-up. Total RNA was extracted using Trizol reagent, and RNA quality was assessed on an Agilent 2100 Bioanalyzer. The germline V gene encodes CDR1 LNHDA and CDR2 SQIVND (reference sequence). The CDR3 starts with the cysteine, ends with the phenylalanine, and has 17 residues. Of all the DNA, just the CDR3 is kept, 51 bases in frame from base 1. V is shortened by 5 bases, J by 1 base, and the region joining them spans 20 bases.

The TCR beta CDR3 regions were amplified from the RNA transcripts. For the first round of RT-PCR on the TCR CDR3, the HTBI primer set was used together with the Qiagen OneStep RT-PCR kit. A second multiplex PCR round built the libraries, followed by size selection and purification. The libraries were sequenced on an Illumina HiSeq2000 using paired-end 100 bp reads. In the authors' own workflow: SOAPnuke was used to process the raw data, with reads discarded if the reads contained adapters or uncalled bases, had a mean Phred below 15, or lacked an exact constant-primer or identifier match. High-quality paired reads were merged using COPE v1.2.5, and each unique nucleotide sequence was defined as a clonotype. Clonotypes were aligned to IMGT TRBV, TRBD and TRBJ reference segments using MiTCR v1.1. The analysis included only V-J combinations with a frequency above 0.0001, which together covered around 99% of the repertoires. The TCS score was defined as F50 (clonal expansion) divided by E x V (chaos), with BLOSUM62-based TCRdist calculated between CDR3 peptides within each V-J. Welch's t-statistics and random forest reduced roughly 530 V-J features to fewer than 15, which were used in a naive Bayes classifier (R e1071). Starting from the raw public reads, TCRdb applied fastp trimming at Q25, assembled clones with MiXCR and retained in-frame beta chains. Rows are unified per CDR3 protein, each entry keeping the most common DNA and genes. These V and J calls originate from TCRdb's pipeline instead of the authors' own analysis. The sample table lists hundreds of thousands of distinct CDR3 sequences, roughly a sixth of them with a count of one. The top ten clonotypes cover 16% of the sample.

In regard to this clonotype: This receptor's antigen is unknown. No much larger clonotype is one base removed from it; base qualities were not supplied.

The material sequenced was blood. The sequence is built from TRBV19 and TRBJ1-2; 6 matching bases give a weak D call of TRBD1. This clonotype was obtained from a woman in her fifties or sixties with Graves' hyperthyroidism that later progressed to Graves' ophthalmopathy. The CDR3 in this case is CASSAAQGRPINYGYTF. The DNA sequence reads TGTGCCAGTAGTGCCGCACAGGGACGGCCCATTAACTATGGCTACACCTTC. With all but the CDR3 taken from the reference TRBV19 and TRBJ1-2 genes, the full variable domain is: DGGITQSPKYLFRKEGQNVTLSCEQNLNHDAMYWYRQDPGQGLRLIYYSQIVNDFQKGDIAEGYSVSREKKESFPLTVTSAQKNPTAFYLCASSAAQGRPINYGYTFGSGTRLTVV.